Each of the 23 T cell receptor beta chains below was sequenced from the same sample in a study of cytomegalovirus exposure and HLA in healthy donors. 13 Jbeta primers and 60 Vbeta primers were used for the PCR. Libraries were prepared by immunoSEQ multiplex PCR; TCRdb keeps only in-frame clonotypes and omits some of them. Among some 130,000 clones, around 80% were seen once, and the ten largest hold 8.8%. Sample: PBMCs. These receptors were obtained from a woman between 50 and 59 years old in good health and CMV-seropositive.

This sequence joins TRBV11-2 and TRBJ2-6, with D perhaps TRBD1 (6 bases). This CDR3 contains 18 residues. Germline V lookup: CDR1 SGHAT, CDR2 FQNNGV. V was shortened by 0 bases and J by 2 bases, with 14 bases between the two germline ends. The chain's CDR3 is CASSLEGRGLAGANVLTF. As DNA, the CDR3 is TGTGCCAGCAGCTTAGAAGGCAGGGGTCTTGCTGGGGCCAACGTCCTGACTTTC. The full variable domain, its missing parts supplied by reference TRBV11-2 and TRBJ2-6, is EAGVAQSPRYKIIEKRQSVAFWCNPISGHATLYWYQQILGQGPKLLIQFQNNGVVDDSQLPKDRFSAERLKGVDSTLKIQPAKLEDSAVYLCASSLEGRGLAGANVLTFGAGSRLTVL.

The chain joins TRBV7-2 to TRBJ2-7, with unresolved D. This CDR3 is built from 13 residues. V was trimmed by 2 bases and J by 2 bases, leaving 7 bases between them. Germline V gene lookup returns CDR1 SGHTA and CDR2 FQGNSA. The CDR3 loop reads CASSLSSPYEQYF. The CDR3 coding sequence is TGTGCCAGCAGCTTAAGCTCCCCCTACGAGCAGTACTTC.

J is TRBJ2-7 and V is TRBV4-3; 7 bases are shared with TRBD1. The CDR3 consists of 13 residues. From germline, CDR1 is LGHNA and CDR2 YSLEER. V lost 1 base to trimming and J lost 7 bases; unmatched junction nucleotides: 4. The CDR3 coding sequence is TGCGCCAGCAGCCAAGGGACAGGTAGGGAGCAGTACTTC. Amino acid sequence: CASSQGTGREQYF.

V usage is TRBV18 and J usage is TRBJ2-3, with D tentatively TRBD1 (6 bases). Trimming stripped 3 bases from V and 4 bases from J, with 8 bases between. The CDR3 is 13 amino acids. CDR1 KGHSH and CDR2 LQKENI come from the germline V gene. In DNA form, the CDR3 reads TGTGCCAGCTCACCGACAGGTGCAGATACGCAGTATTTT. It codes for CASSPTGADTQYF.

This chain connects TRBV5-1 to TRBJ2-3; TRBD2 matches 15 bases. J gave up 5 bases and V 4 bases, and 2 bases lay outside the gene matches. Germline loops: CDR1 SGHRS, CDR2 YFSETQ. The CDR3 sequence is 15 residues long. This CDR3 is CASSPGLAGGDTQYF. CDR3 nucleotide sequence: TGCGCCAGCAGCCCGGGACTAGCGGGGGGAGATACGCAGTATTTT.

J is TRBJ1-5 and V is TRBV2; no clear D. V lost 7 bases to trimming and J lost 2 bases, with 6 bases between them. This CDR3 has 12 amino acids. CDR1 and CDR2 (germline): SNHLY, FYNNEI. Written as DNA, the CDR3 is TGTGCCAGCACGAGTGGCAATCAGCCCCAGCATTTT. Protein sequence: CASTSGNQPQHF.

This chain connects TRBV5-1 to TRBJ1-1, with D possibly being TRBD1 (6 bases). Germline lookup yields CDR1 SGHRS and CDR2 YFSETQ. The CDR3 runs 15 residues. Deletions cut 0 bases from V and 1 base from J, with 10 bases between. The CDR3 protein is CASSLAGGQNTEAFF. In DNA, the CDR3 is TGCGCCAGCAGCTTGGCTGGGGGCCAGAACACTGAAGCTTTCTTT.

The gene calls are TRBV5-1 and TRBJ2-5, with D perhaps TRBD1 (5 bases). The CDR3 loop spans 17 amino acids. Trimming shortened V by 4 bases and J by 3 bases, and 22 bases separated the two germline ends. Germline V gene lookup returns CDR1 SGHRS and CDR2 YFSETQ. DNA for the CDR3: TGCGCCAGCAGCCCTCCTGGGGTAGGGGCTGTGGAAGAGACCCAGTACTTC. It translates to CASSPPGVGAVEETQYF.

The rearrangement uses TRBV5-1 and TRBJ2-7; tentative D call: TRBD1 (8 bases). The CDR3 covers 14 residues. Germline V CDR1 and CDR2: SGHRS, YFSETQ. V was clipped by 1 base and J by 6 bases, with 14 bases between them. This CDR3 reads CASSLTGGGLEQYF. CDR3 in DNA: TGCGCCAGCAGCTTGACAGGGGGGGGTCTCGAGCAGTACTTC.

This sequence joins TRBV5-6 and TRBJ2-7, with a possible D match to TRBD2 (6 bases). Trimming removed 2 bases from V and 9 bases from J, with 21 bases in between. Germline loops: CDR1 SGHDT, CDR2 YYEEEE. The CDR3 sequence is 15 residues long. CDR3 nucleotide sequence: TGTGCCAGCAGCTTATCGCGGGGTGGGAGTGTGCGGCAGTACTTC. Its protein is CASSLSRGGSVRQYF.

V usage is TRBV2 and J usage is TRBJ1-4; 8 bases line up with TRBD1. This CDR3 comprises 15 residues. The J segment lost 4 bases and the V segment lost 10 bases, leaving 11 bases of the junction unmatched. The germline V gene has CDR1 SNHLY and CDR2 FYNNEI. This CDR3 reads CATQQGGMFNEKLFF. The CDR3 DNA follows: TGTGCCACGCAACAGGGGGGTATGTTTAATGAAAAACTGTTTTTT.

This chain connects TRBV4-2 to TRBJ2-5; D not certain. The length of the CDR3 is 14 residues. Germline assignment: CDR1 LGHNA and CDR2 YNFKEQ. The ends were cut back, 1 base at V and 5 bases at J, with 11 bases in the middle. CDR3 bases: TGTGCCAGCAGCCAAGTGGGCCTGTCTGAGACCCAGTACTTC. Translated: CASSQVGLSETQYF.

This clone was recorded only once. The CDR3 sequence is CASSVATLTGNGYTF. The CDR3 DNA follows: TGTGCCAGCAGCGTAGCGACACTGACGGGGAATGGCTACACCTTC. The chain recombines TRBV9 with TRBJ1-2; D gene ambiguous. This CDR3 has 15 amino acids. V gave up 0 bases and J gave up 6 bases, with 15 bases separating them. From germline, CDR1 is SGDLS and CDR2 YYNGEE. Full variable domain (missing parts from reference TRBV9 and TRBJ1-2): DSGVTQTPKHLITATGQRVTLRCSPRSGDLSVYWYQQSLDQGLQFLIQYYNGEERAKGNILERFSAQQFPDLHSELNLSSLELGDSALYFCASSVATLTGNGYTFGSGTRLTVV.

This clone occurred a few times. The chain joins TRBV11-3 to TRBJ1-6; no reliable D call. Trimming took 2 bases from V and 10 from J, leaving 9 bases between them. Germline CDR1 reads SGHNT; CDR2 reads YENEEA. This CDR3 region has 13 residues. The CDR3 here is CASSLKPGSPLHF. The CDR3, as DNA: TGTGCCAGCAGCTTAAAGCCAGGATCACCCCTCCACTTT.

This chain connects TRBV30 to TRBJ2-7; TRBD2 matches 8 bases. The V gene's germline CDR1 is GTSNPN and CDR2 SVGIG (reference sequence). The trim removed 0 bases at V and 3 bases at J, leaving 1 base unmatched. The CDR3 covers 13 residues. This CDR3 reads CAWSVGTSYEQYF. As DNA, the CDR3 is TGTGCCTGGAGTGTGGGGACTAGCTACGAGCAGTACTTC.

J is TRBJ2-7 and V is TRBV14; 10 bases map to TRBD1. Germline V lookup: CDR1 SGHDN, CDR2 FVKESK. The CDR3 totals 15 residues. After removal of 7 bases from V and 3 bases from J, the junction contained 9 bases not matched to a gene. This chain's CDR3 is CASIYGTGDFYEQYF. In nucleotides, the CDR3 is TGTGCCAGCATCTACGGGACAGGGGACTTCTACGAGCAGTACTTC.

This chain connects TRBV11-2 to TRBJ1-2; TRBD1 matches 7 bases. Germline CDR1 reads SGHAT; CDR2 reads FQNNGV. The ends lost 8 bases at V and 0 bases at J; junction bases unmatched: 12. The CDR3 has 16 residues. CDR3 protein: CASRSLGGRTNYGYTF. Here the CDR3 DNA reads TGTGCCAGCCGTAGCTTAGGGGGCAGAACTAACTATGGCTACACCTTC.

This chain uses TRBV5-4 with TRBJ1-5; 7 bases map to TRBD1. Looked up from germline, CDR1 is SGHNT and CDR2 is YYREEE (reference sequence). The V segment lost 0 bases and the J segment 14 bases; nucleotides outside the gene matches: 11. The CDR3 has 14 amino acids. The CDR3 nucleotides are TGTGCCAGCAGCTTGGAGACAGGGAAATGGTTGGAGCATTTT. It yields the protein CASSLETGKWLEHF.

The V gene is TRBV7-9, the J gene TRBJ2-1; 9 nucleotides line up with TRBD1. The CDR3 consists of 14 residues. CDR1 is SEHNR and CDR2 is FQNEAQ in the germline V gene (reference sequence). V dropped 4 bases and J dropped 5; count of bases not matched to a gene: 3. CDR3 amino acids: CASSWGQGNNEQFF. CDR3 nucleotides: TGTGCCAGCAGCTGGGGACAGGGTAACAATGAGCAGTTCTTC.

In regard to this clone: This same CDR3 is encoded by further DNA sequences in the sample. The chain links TRBV2 to TRBJ2-5, with 9 positions matching TRBD2. J gave up 5 bases and V 6 bases, and 13 bases lay outside the gene matches. There are 16 residues in the CDR3. CDR1 SNHLY and CDR2 FYNNEI come from the germline V gene. DNA for the CDR3: TGTGCCAGCAGCGTAACCCGAGGGGCGGGGGGGGAGACCCAGTACTTC. Its translation: CASSVTRGAGGETQYF.

In this sample, this clone turned up once. V usage is TRBV15 and J usage is TRBJ1-2, with a tentative D call TRBD1 (5 bases). Germline V gene data show CDR1 as LNHNV and CDR2 as YYDKDF (reference sequence). CDR3 length: 16 amino acids. V was clipped by 0 bases and J by 5 bases, with 16 bases between them. This CDR3 reads CATSRDRAPNPYGYTF. The CDR3 region has the DNA TGTGCCACCAGCAGAGACAGGGCCCCGAATCCATATGGCTACACCTTC.

V and J are TRBV20-1 and TRBJ1-2, with 10 bases lining up with TRBD1. Looked up from germline, CDR1 is DFQATT and CDR2 is SNEGSKA (reference sequence). The CDR3 spans 11 residues. With 7 bases clipped from V and 7 bases from J, the junction kept 3 bases outside the gene matches. CDR3 DNA sequence: TGCAGTGGGGACAGGGGAGGTGGCTACACCTTC. This encodes CSGDRGGGYTF.

The chain uses TRBV27 and TRBJ1-6; 9 nucleotides match TRBD1. The CDR3 runs to 12 residues. In germline, CDR1 is MNHEY, CDR2 SMNVEV (reference sequence). The V segment lost 5 bases and the J segment 14 bases; nucleotides outside the gene matches: 4. The CDR3 sequence is CASSPGQGTLHF. The DNA of the CDR3 is TGTGCCAGCAGTCCGGGACAGGGCACCCTCCACTTT.